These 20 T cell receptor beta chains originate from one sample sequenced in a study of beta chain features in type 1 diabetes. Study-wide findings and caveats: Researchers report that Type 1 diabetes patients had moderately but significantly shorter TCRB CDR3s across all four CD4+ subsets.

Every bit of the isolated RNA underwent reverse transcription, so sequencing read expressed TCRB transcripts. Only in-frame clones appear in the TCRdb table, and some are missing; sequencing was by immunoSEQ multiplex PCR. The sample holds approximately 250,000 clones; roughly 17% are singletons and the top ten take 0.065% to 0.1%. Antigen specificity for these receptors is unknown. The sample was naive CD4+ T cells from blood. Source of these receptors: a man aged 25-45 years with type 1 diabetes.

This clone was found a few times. The DNA for the CDR3 is TGTGCCATCAGTGCCACAGAGAACACCGGGGAGCTGTTTTTT. As protein: CAISATENTGELFF. This chain connects TRBV10-3 to TRBJ2-2; no clear D. This CDR3 is 14 amino acids long. From germline, CDR1 is ENHRY and CDR2 SYGVKD. V was cut by 4 bases and J by 1 base, with 7 bases left in between.

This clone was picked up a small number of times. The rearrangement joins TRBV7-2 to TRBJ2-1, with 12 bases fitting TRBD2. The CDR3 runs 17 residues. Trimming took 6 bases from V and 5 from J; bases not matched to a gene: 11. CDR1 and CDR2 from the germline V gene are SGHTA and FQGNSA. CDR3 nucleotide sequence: TGTGCCAGCAGGCGCACCACTCTAGCGGGAGGGCACAATGAGCAGTTCTTC. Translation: CASRRTTLAGGHNEQFF.

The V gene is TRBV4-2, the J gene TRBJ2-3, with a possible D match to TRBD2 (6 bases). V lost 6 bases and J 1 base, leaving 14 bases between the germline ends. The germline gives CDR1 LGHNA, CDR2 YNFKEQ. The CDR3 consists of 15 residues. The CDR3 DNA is TGTGCCAGCAGTCCGACTGGAGGGGGCACAGATACGCAGTATTTT. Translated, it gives CASSPTGGGTDTQYF.

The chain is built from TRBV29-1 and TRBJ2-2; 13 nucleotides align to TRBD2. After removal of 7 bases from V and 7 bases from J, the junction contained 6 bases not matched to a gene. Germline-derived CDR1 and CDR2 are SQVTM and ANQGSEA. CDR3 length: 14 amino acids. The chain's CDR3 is CSGRGTSGIGELFF. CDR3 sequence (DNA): TGCAGCGGACGCGGGACTAGCGGGATCGGGGAGCTGTTTTTT.

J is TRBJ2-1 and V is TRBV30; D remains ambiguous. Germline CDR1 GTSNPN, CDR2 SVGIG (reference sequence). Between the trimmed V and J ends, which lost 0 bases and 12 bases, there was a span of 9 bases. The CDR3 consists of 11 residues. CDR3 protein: CAWSVGVTQFF. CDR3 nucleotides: TGTGCCTGGAGTGTAGGAGTAACGCAGTTCTTC.

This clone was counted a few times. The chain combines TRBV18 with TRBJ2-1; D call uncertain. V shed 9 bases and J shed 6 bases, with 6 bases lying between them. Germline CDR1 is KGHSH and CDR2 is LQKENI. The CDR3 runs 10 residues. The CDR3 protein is CASSSNEQFF. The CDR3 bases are TGTGCCAGTTCAAGCAATGAGCAGTTCTTC. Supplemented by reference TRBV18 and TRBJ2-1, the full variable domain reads NAGVMQNPRHLVRRRGQEARLRCSPMKGHSHVYWYRQLPEEGLKFMVYLQKENIIDESGMPKERFSAEFPKEGPSILRIQQVVRGDSAAYFCASSSNEQFFGPGTRLTVL.

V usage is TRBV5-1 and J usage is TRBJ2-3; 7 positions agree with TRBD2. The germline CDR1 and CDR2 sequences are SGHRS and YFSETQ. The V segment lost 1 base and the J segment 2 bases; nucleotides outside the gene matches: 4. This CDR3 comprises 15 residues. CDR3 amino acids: CASSLSLAATDTQYF. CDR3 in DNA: TGCGCCAGCAGCTTGAGTCTAGCGGCCACAGATACGCAGTATTTT.

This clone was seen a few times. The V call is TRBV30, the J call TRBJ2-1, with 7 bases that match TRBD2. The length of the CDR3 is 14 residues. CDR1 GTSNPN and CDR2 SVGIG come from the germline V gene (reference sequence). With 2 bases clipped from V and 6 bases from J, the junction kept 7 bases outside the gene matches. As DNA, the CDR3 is TGTGCCTGGAGTCGTGGCGGGAGATTCAATGAGCAGTTCTTC. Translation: CAWSRGGRFNEQFF.

The DNA for the CDR3 is TGCAGCGTTGTGAGCGGCTTCTCCTACAATGAGCAGTTCTTC. Translating it yields CSVVSGFSYNEQFF. The rearrangement uses TRBV29-1 and TRBJ2-1; a weak D match, TRBD2 (5 bases). Trimming stripped 4 bases from V and 0 bases from J, with 10 bases between. This CDR3 comprises 14 residues. The V gene's germline CDR1 is SQVTM and CDR2 ANQGSEA.

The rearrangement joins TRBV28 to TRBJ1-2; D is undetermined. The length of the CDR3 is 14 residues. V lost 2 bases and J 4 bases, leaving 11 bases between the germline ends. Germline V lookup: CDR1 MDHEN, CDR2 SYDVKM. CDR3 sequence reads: CASSLVWDSYGYTF. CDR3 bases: TGTGCCAGCAGTTTAGTTTGGGATTCCTATGGCTACACCTTC.

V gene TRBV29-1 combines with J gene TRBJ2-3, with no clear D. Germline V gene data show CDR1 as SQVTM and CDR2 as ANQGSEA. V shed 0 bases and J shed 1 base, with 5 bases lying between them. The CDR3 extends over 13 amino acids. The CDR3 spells CSVEDTGTDTQYF. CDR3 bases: TGCAGCGTTGAAGATACGGGCACAGATACGCAGTATTTT.

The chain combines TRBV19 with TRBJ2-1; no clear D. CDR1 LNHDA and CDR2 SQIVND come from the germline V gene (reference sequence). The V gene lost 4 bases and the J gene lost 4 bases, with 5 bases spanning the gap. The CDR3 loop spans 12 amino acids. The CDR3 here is CASSTKYNEQFF. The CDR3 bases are TGTGCCAGTAGTACCAAGTACAATGAGCAGTTCTTC.

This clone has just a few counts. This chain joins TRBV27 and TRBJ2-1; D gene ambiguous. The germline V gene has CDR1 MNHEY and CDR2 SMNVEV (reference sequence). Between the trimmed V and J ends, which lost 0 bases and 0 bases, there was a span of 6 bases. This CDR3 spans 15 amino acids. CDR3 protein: CASSLSRSSYNEQFF. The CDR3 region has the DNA TGTGCCAGCAGTTTATCGAGAAGCTCCTACAATGAGCAGTTCTTC.

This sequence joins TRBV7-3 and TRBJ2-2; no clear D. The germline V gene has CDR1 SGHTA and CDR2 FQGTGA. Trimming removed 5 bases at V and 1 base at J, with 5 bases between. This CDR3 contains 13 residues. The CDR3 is CASSRKNTGELFF. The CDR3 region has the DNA TGTGCCAGCAGCCGAAAGAACACCGGGGAGCTGTTTTTT.

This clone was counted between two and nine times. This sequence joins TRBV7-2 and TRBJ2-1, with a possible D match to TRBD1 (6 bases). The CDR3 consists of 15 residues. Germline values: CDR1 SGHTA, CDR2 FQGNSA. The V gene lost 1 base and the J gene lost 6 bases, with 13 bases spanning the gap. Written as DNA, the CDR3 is TGTGCCAGCAGCTTAGTCCAGGGGAGTCCCAATGAGCAGTTCTTC. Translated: CASSLVQGSPNEQFF.

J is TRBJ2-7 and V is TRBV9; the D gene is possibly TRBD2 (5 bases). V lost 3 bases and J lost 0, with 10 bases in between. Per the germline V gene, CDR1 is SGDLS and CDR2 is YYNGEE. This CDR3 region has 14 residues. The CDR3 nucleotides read TGTGCCAGCAGCGGTAGCGCGAGCTCCTACGAGCAGTACTTC. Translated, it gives CASSGSASSYEQYF.

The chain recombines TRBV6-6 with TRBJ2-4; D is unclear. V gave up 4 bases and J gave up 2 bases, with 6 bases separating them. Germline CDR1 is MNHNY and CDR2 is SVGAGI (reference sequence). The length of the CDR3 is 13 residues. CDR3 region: CASSSQPKNIQYF. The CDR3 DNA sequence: TGTGCCAGCAGTTCCCAGCCCAAAAACATTCAGTACTTC.

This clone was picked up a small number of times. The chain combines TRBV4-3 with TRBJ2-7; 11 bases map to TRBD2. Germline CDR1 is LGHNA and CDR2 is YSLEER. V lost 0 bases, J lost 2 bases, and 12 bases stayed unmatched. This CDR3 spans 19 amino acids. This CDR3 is CASSQDLPTGTSGTYEQYF. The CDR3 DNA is TGCGCCAGCAGCCAAGATCTACCGACCGGGACTAGCGGAACCTACGAGCAGTACTTC.

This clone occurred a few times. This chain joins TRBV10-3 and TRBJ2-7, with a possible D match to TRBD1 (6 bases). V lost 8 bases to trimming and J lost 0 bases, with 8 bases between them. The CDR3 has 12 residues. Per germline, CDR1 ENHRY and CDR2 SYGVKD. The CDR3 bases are TGTGCCATCGGGGACACCTCCTACGAGCAGTACTTC. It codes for CAIGDTSYEQYF.

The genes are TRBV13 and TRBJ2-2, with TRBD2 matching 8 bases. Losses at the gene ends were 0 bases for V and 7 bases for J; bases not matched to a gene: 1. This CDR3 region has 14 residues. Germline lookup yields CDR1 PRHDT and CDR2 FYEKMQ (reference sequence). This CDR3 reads CASSLGLADGELFF. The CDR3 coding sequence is TGTGCCAGCAGCTTAGGACTAGCGGACGGGGAGCTGTTTTTT.